The sequence of this T cell receptor (beta chain) was determined in a study of cytomegalovirus exposure and HLA in healthy donors. Findings of the study overall: Whilst most TCR sequences proved rare, a subset of public TCRs occurred across many donors. It was reportedly the case that the classifier diagnosed cytomegalovirus status with high specificity and sensitivity. Most of the TCR beta V segments (in an earlier analysis) were productive either about 90% or about 30% of the time. Cytomegalovirus association was assigned to about 150 TCR beta chains.

The germline V and J ends were trimmed by 5 bases and 2 bases, with 16 bases remaining between them. The CDR3 totals 15 residues. CDR1 and CDR2 from the germline V gene are LNHDA and SQIVND (reference sequence). PCR employed 60 Vbeta and 13 Jbeta primers. Libraries were prepared by immunoSEQ multiplex PCR; TCRdb keeps only in-frame clonotypes and omits some of them. The table includes around 120,000 clones, about three quarters detected once. A note on this clone: The antigen is unknown.

The clonotype originates from a woman aged 40 to 50 in good health and CMV-seronegative. Input material: PBMCs. The V and J genes are TRBV19 and TRBJ2-7, with a tentative D call TRBD1 (6 bases). CDR3 residues: CASSPSGQLAYEQYF. The CDR3 DNA is TGTGCCAGTAGTCCCTCCGGACAGCTAGCCTACGAGCAGTACTTC.